These T cell receptor beta chains were read from a single sample in a study of blood T cells in healthy people across ages. TCRdb itself ran the 5' RACE reads through MiXCR, one entry per CDR3 protein. In the table there are about 1.6 million distinct CDR3 sequences, 30% to 40% of which are singletons. The sequenced sample consisted of blood. Receptors originate from a young woman in good health. The CDR3 runs from the conserved cysteine through the conserved F or W. D genes are given only for firm matches. Expanded clones get a size class; other rows say once, few or many, or leave the size out.

TRBJ2-7,.,TRBV13,TRBD1,TGTGCCAGCAACTCGCGAGGACAGGGGGCGGGCGAGCAGTACTTC,CASNSRGQGAGEQYF
TRBJ2-2,.,TRBV13,TRBD2,TGTGCCAGCAGCCTAGGGAGGACTAGCGGGAGAGACACCGGGGAGCTGTTTTTT,CASSLGRTSGRDTGELFF
TRBJ1-2,.,TRBV7-2,.,TGTGCCAGCAGCTTAGGGGGGCTCTATTTCTATGGCTACACCTTC,CASSLGGLYFYGYTF
TRBJ2-7,.,TRBV7-9,.,TGTGCCAGCAAATCGGGGGACAGCATCAACGAGCAGTACTTC,CASKSGDSINEQYF
TRBJ1-6,.,TRBV21-1,.,TGTGCCAGCAGCCCATACAGGGTGAACTCACCCCTCCACTTT,CASSPYRVNSPLHF
TRBJ2-4,.,TRBV5-1,TRBD1,TGCGCCAGCAGCTTGCCAACACAGGGGTCAGCTTTACCCCTAGCCAAAAACATTCAGTACTTC,CASSLPTQGSALPLAKNIQYF
TRBJ2-6,few,TRBV6-5,.,TGTGCCAACCCCAGGGTTTTCGGGGCCAACGTCCTGACTTTC,CANPRVFGANVLTF
TRBJ2-5,many,TRBV10-3,.,TGTGCCATCAGTGAGGGTGAGACCCAGTACTTC,CAISEGETQYF
TRBJ1-3,.,TRBV20-1,.,TGCAGTGCCCGACGGAGGGGCCTCTCTGGAAACACCATATATTTT,CSARRRGLSGNTIYF
TRBJ1-1,.,TRBV10-3,.,TGTGCCATCAACCGGGACCAGGTGGGTACTGAAGCTTTCTTT,CAINRDQVGTEAFF
TRBJ2-1,.,TRBV7-3,TRBD2,TGTGCCAGCAGCCGGATTAGGGAGGGTGAGCAGTTCTTC,CASSRIREGEQFF
TRBJ2-3,.,TRBV27,.,TGTGCCAGCGGTTGGGATACGCAGTATTTT,CASGWDTQYF
TRBJ2-5,few,TRBV20-1,.,TGCAGTGCTAGAGATACGACGCGATCGAAGACCCAGTACTTC,CSARDTTRSKTQYF
TRBJ2-4,.,TRBV9,TRBD1,TGTGCCAGCAGCCCCCGCGACAGGGCGGCCATTCAGTACTTC,CASSPRDRAAIQYF
TRBJ2-1,.,TRBV10-3,TRBD2,TGTGCCGTTATTAGCGGGAGGTTCGATGAGCAGTTCTTC,CAVISGRFDEQFF
TRBJ1-6,.,TRBV7-2,.,TGTGCCAGCAGCTTATCAGTGCGGGCCACCGGGTATAATTCACCCCTCCACTTT,CASSLSVRATGYNSPLHF
TRBJ2-7,few,TRBV20-1,TRBD1,TGCAGTGCTACTCTGACAGGGATCGTTATTAGCGAGCAGTACTTC,CSATLTGIVISEQYF
TRBJ2-7,few,TRBV6-1,.,TGTGCCAGCAGTGACCTGACGTATGTCTACGAGCAGTACTTC,CASSDLTYVYEQYF
TRBJ2-5,few,TRBV7-9,TRBD2,TGTGCCAGCAGCTTTGCTAGCGGGTACCAAGAGACCCAGTACTTC,CASSFASGYQETQYF
TRBJ2-7,many,TRBV9,TRBD2,TGTGCCAGCAGCGTAGGCCTAGCGGGAGTTCACGAGCAGTACTTC,CASSVGLAGVHEQYF
TRBJ1-2,few,TRBV29-1,.,TGCAGCGTTGAAGGGACTGGACCCTATGGCTACACCTTC,CSVEGTGPYGYTF
TRBJ1-5,.,TRBV6-1,.,TGTGCCAGCAGTGAAGCGCGAAGCAATCAGCCCCAGCATTTT,CASSEARSNQPQHF
TRBJ1-1,few,TRBV29-1,.,TGCAGTCTTAAATCAGGCCATAACACTGAAGCTTTCTTT,CSLKSGHNTEAFF
TRBJ1-4,few,TRBV9,TRBD1,TGTGCCAGCAGCCCACCCGGGACAGGGTCTGAAAAACTGTTTTTT,CASSPPGTGSEKLFF
TRBJ2-3,.,TRBV5-6,TRBD1,TGTGCCAGCAGCTGGACAGGAGCAGATACGCAGTATTTT,CASSWTGADTQYF
TRBJ1-2,.,TRBV20-1,.,TGCAGTGCTAGGTCTACAGTCAACTATGGCTACACCTTC,CSARSTVNYGYTF
TRBJ2-7,.,TRBV30,.,TGTGCCTGGGCGAACACATACGAGCAGTACTTC,CAWANTYEQYF
TRBJ2-1,few,TRBV10-3,.,TGTGCCTCCGAGGGGAACTACAATGAGCAGTTCTTC,CASEGNYNEQFF
TRBJ1-5,.,TRBV6-1,.,TGTGCCAGCAGTGATGCGAAGCCTTCTCAGCCCCAGCATTTT,CASSDAKPSQPQHF
TRBJ1-2,few,TRBV9,TRBD1,TGTGCCAGCAGCGAGGGCCCGGACAGGGGTTGGTATGGCTACACCTTC,CASSEGPDRGWYGYTF
TRBJ2-7,few,TRBV7-9,.,TGTGCCAGCAGCTTAAGGCTCGGGACCTACGAGCAGTACTTC,CASSLRLGTYEQYF
TRBJ2-1,few,TRBV4-1,.,TGCGCCAGCAGCCAAGACGGCGCGCTCCAGAGCTCCTACAATGAGCAGTTCTTC,CASSQDGALQSSYNEQFF
TRBJ1-2,.,TRBV19,.,TGTGCCAGTAGTATAGTAGGTTCCTCTGGCTACACCTTC,CASSIVGSSGYTF
TRBJ2-1,.,TRBV7-9,TRBD2,TGTGCCAGCAGCCCGAATTTACTAGCGGGAAGGGATGAGCAGTTCTTC,CASSPNLLAGRDEQFF
TRBJ1-2,.,TRBV28,TRBD1,TGTGCCAGCAGTGCCGCCGGGACAGGGGGCGACTATGGCTACACCTTC,CASSAAGTGGDYGYTF
TRBJ2-7,few,TRBV10-2,.,TGCGCCAGCAGGGATATGGGAGCAGCCTACGAGCAGTACTTC,CASRDMGAAYEQYF
TRBJ2-5,many,TRBV29-1,TRBD2,TGCAGCGTAGGTAGTGCTAGCGGGAGAGTTTCCCAAGAGACCCAGTACTTC,CSVGSASGRVSQETQYF